This is a list of T cell receptor beta chains from one sample in a study of T cells expressing NK-cell markers. TCRdb re-called the 5' RACE reads; every CDR3 protein appears as one record, without DNA. This sample's clone table lists under 500,000 distinct CDR3 sequences. The specimen sequenced was blood T cells: a sorted CD56 or NKG2C T cell subset, CD4+ or CD8+ T cells, or bulk PBMC T cells (not recorded which). The source is a woman aged 18-70 years in good health. Both conserved end residues are part of each CDR3. Each record gives: J gene, V gene, CDR3 protein.

TRBJ1-1 TRBV11-1 CASSLSTGGNTEAFF
TRBJ2-5 TRBV18 CASSLRTSGLEETQYF
TRBJ2-7 TRBV6-5 CASSNRDRNYEQYF
TRBJ1-1 TRBV4-3 CASSQGRTGMNTEAFF
TRBJ2-2 TRBV10-3 CAISESRQGNTGELFF
TRBJ2-3 TRBV7-3 CASRTGSYTDTQYF
TRBJ2-1 TRBV7-2 CASSRTGTSNEQFF
TRBJ2-1 TRBV20-1 CSAVRLAGSSYNEQFF
TRBJ2-7 TRBV5-1 CASSLETGTDAYEQYF
TRBJ2-7 TRBV9 CASSEKGQVGEQYF
TRBJ2-7 TRBV6-2/TRBV6-3 CASTGTGNYEQYF
TRBJ1-1 TRBV12-3/TRBV12-4 CASSFSRGGAAEAFF
TRBJ2-7 TRBV4-2 CASSQEEVGAYEQYF
TRBJ1-5 TRBV12-3/TRBV12-4 CASSPSRGHNQPQHF
TRBJ2-2 TRBV28 CASSRRGLSGELFF
TRBJ2-3 TRBV12-3/TRBV12-4 CASSPLGQFTDTQYF
TRBJ2-1 TRBV6-2/TRBV6-3 CASSYFSSNEQFF
TRBJ2-1 TRBV7-8 CASSWTSGAYDEQFF
TRBJ2-3 TRBV14 CASSLISGRALDTQYF
TRBJ2-2 TRBV29-1 CSVRGGRNTGELFF
TRBJ2-5 TRBV7-9 CASSLVASETQYF
TRBJ1-5 TRBV4-1 CASSQGTGLWPQHF
TRBJ2-7 TRBV29-1 CSASSSYEQYF
TRBJ1-3 TRBV7-8 CASSPGPDSGNTIYF
TRBJ2-1 TRBV20-1 CSARLRGASYNEQFF
TRBJ2-7 TRBV12-3/TRBV12-4 CASSLGPVAYF
TRBJ1-2 TRBV4-3 CASSPRFREIYGYTF
TRBJ2-3 TRBV9 CASSVDGSGRGSTDTQYF
TRBJ2-1 TRBV6-1 CASSTTGLSYNEQFF
TRBJ2-1 TRBV4-2 CASSQEDSRDNEQFF
TRBJ1-4 TRBV6-5 CASSYSIANEKLFF
TRBJ2-5 TRBV7-2 CASSRGGTQETQYF
TRBJ1-1 TRBV6-6 CASSYTEAAGAFF
TRBJ2-7 TRBV28 CASTLQGAYEQYF
TRBJ1-2 TRBV6-5 CASSYSPGDYGYTF
TRBJ1-4 TRBV5-4 CAGSAGGEKLFF
TRBJ1-1 TRBV18 CASSPGDSYTEAFF
TRBJ2-6 TRBV11-2 CASSLDGRQVIFPGGANVLTF
TRBJ1-2 TRBV6-5 CASSSTPGGYTF
TRBJ2-7 TRBV12-3/TRBV12-4 CASSFLGQGYEQYF
TRBJ2-5 TRBV6-1 CASWGEDRGQETQYF
TRBJ1-3 TRBV5-1 CASSVSPGNTIYF
TRBJ2-1 TRBV6-5 CASSYSWGLAGNEQFF
TRBJ1-2 TRBV20-1 CSATGQSNYGYTF
TRBJ2-1 TRBV4-3 CASSQSVLSYNEQFF
TRBJ2-5 TRBV12-5 CASGQSLPGGGETQYF
TRBJ2-7 TRBV19 CASSVASVYEQYF
TRBJ1-1 TRBV24-1 CATSDMGGDRVF
TRBJ2-2 TRBV9 CASSVGVSGGAGELFF
TRBJ2-1 TRBV4-2 CASSQGGWNEQFF
TRBJ2-7 TRBV7-2 CASSWGQGYAEQYF
TRBJ1-5 TRBV12-3/TRBV12-4 CASSLGVGSNQPQHF
TRBJ2-1 TRBV11-2 CASSLGSLYNEQFF
TRBJ1-5 TRBV7-2 CASSFGGVNRGLQPQHF
TRBJ2-4 TRBV12-3/TRBV12-4 CASMGETKNIQYF
TRBJ2-1 TRBV20-1 CSARRTPAGGGNEQFF
TRBJ2-5 TRBV18 CASRTGGQETQYF
TRBJ2-3 TRBV4-3 CASSQGADSTDTQYF
TRBJ2-1 TRBV6-5 CASSSHRGNSYNEQFF